The 2 T cell receptor beta chains in this list originate from one sample, sequenced in a study of regulatory T cells in long-lasting Graves disease. Time point noted: persistent/refractory GD, antithyroid drugs over 5 years with positive TRAb. Preparation of the TCR library used RNA extracted from PBMCs. Building of the TCR beta libraries involved iRepertoire HTBI primers and Arm-PCR of CDR3 regions. TCRdb passed the multiplex PCR reads through MiXCR, listing each CDR3 protein once. The sample consists of 400,000 to 500,000 distinct CDR3 sequences, under 25% of them appearing once. Sequenced material: peripheral blood mononuclear cells (PBMCs), taken when the disease was refractory, from a patient treated with antithyroid drugs. All receptors derive from a female donor with Graves disease.

This clonotype was observed many times. The chain employs TRBV12-3 or TRBV12-4 and TRBJ2-5; D may be TRBD1 (6 bases). Trimming left V 3 bases short and J 5 bases short, with 16 bases between. The CDR3 runs to 15 residues. CDR3 in DNA: TGTGCCAGCAGTTTGACGACAGGCCCAGGGGAGACCCAGTACTTC. The encoded protein is CASSLTTGPGETQYF.

This clonotype was detected ten times or more. Here the CDR3 reads CASSYTTEYSSYEQYF. CDR3 sequence (DNA): TGTGCCAGCAGTTACACGACCGAGTACAGCTCCTACGAGCAGTACTTC. The rearrangement uses TRBV6-5 and TRBJ2-7; the D is unclear. The CDR3 spans 16 residues. CDR1 and CDR2 from the germline V gene are MNHEY and SVGAGI. Trimming removed 2 bases at V and 0 bases at J, with 14 bases between.